What follows are 16 T cell receptor beta chains derived from one specimen sequenced in a study of OX40 agonist ivuxolimab in advanced cancers. Sequencing used immunoSEQ multiplex PCR; TCRdb keeps in-frame clones, though not all of them. The table lists roughly 80,000 clones, 93% of them singletons. Sample: CD4+ or CD8+ T cells sorted from blood, taken in a trial of the OX40 agonist ivuxolimab. The receptors shown here come from an adult with an advanced solid tumor such as melanoma, head and neck, liver or kidney cancer.

CDR3 sequence: CASSSLTADLNTEAFF. The CDR3 DNA reads TGTGCCAGCAGCTCCTTGACGGCCGACCTGAACACTGAAGCTTTCTTT. V and J are TRBV7-9 and TRBJ1-1; D is undetermined. Germline values: CDR1 SEHNR, CDR2 FQNEAQ (reference sequence). This CDR3 spans 16 amino acids. Trimming removed 4 bases from V and 0 bases from J, with 15 bases in between.

The rearrangement links TRBV6-6 to TRBJ2-5; possibly TRBD1 or TRBD2 for D (5 bases each). The CDR3 runs 16 residues. Trimming shortened V by 2 bases and J by 7 bases, and 20 bases separated the two germline ends. Germline CDR1 reads MNHNY; CDR2 reads SVGAGI (reference sequence). The CDR3 sequence is CASSYDEGPDRGTQYF. In DNA, the CDR3 is TGTGCCAGCAGTTACGATGAGGGACCGGACCGGGGGACCCAGTACTTC.

The chain joins TRBV5-1 to TRBJ2-5, with unresolved D. Germline-derived CDR1 and CDR2 are SGHRS and YFSETQ. The V and J ends lost 4 bases and 6 bases respectively, with 25 bases between them. The CDR3 spans 17 residues. The CDR3 here is CASSPDSGPQLRQTQYF. The CDR3 region has the DNA TGCGCCAGCAGCCCCGACTCCGGACCTCAGCTCCGTCAGACCCAGTACTTC.

This chain joins TRBV9 and TRBJ2-3; no clear D gene. The CDR3 runs to 16 residues. Germline CDR1 reads SGDLS; CDR2 reads YYNGEE. V was shortened by 4 bases and J by 1 base, with 16 bases between the two germline ends. CDR3 nucleotide sequence: TGTGCCAGCAGCCTGACTCGGGCCGCGGGCACAGATACGCAGTATTTT. Its translation: CASSLTRAAGTDTQYF.

The genes are TRBV6-1 and TRBJ2-7; 11 nucleotides match TRBD1. CDR1 MNHNS and CDR2 SASEGT come from the germline V gene. The CDR3 contains 16 residues. V was pared by 2 bases and J by 2 bases, with 5 bases of the junction left unmatched. The CDR3 nucleotides are TGTGCCAGCAGTGAATGGGACAGGGGGATGACCTACGAGCAGTACTTC. It yields the protein CASSEWDRGMTYEQYF.

This chain joins TRBV11-2 and TRBJ2-1; D possibly corresponds to TRBD1 (6 bases). V lost 5 bases, J lost 4 bases, and 12 bases lay in between. Germline assignment: CDR1 SGHAT and CDR2 FQNNGV. The CDR3 is 14 residues long. Written as DNA, the CDR3 is TGTGCCAGCAGCCCCAGGACAGTTTACAATGAGCAGTTCTTC. Translating gives CASSPRTVYNEQFF.

This chain connects TRBV6-1 to TRBJ1-6; TRBD1 might be the D (6 bases). The germline V and J ends were trimmed by 4 bases and 8 bases, with 12 bases remaining between them. The CDR3 is made up of 14 amino acids. CDR1 and CDR2 from the germline V gene are MNHNS and SASEGT. The CDR3 DNA is TGTGCCAGCAGTGGTTCGCAGGGGCATTCACCCCTCCACTTT. Translation: CASSGSQGHSPLHF.

The V and J genes are TRBV14 and TRBJ2-7, with 8 positions matching TRBD2. This CDR3 comprises 15 residues. Looked up from germline, CDR1 is SGHDN and CDR2 is FVKESK. The ends lost 4 bases at V and 5 bases at J; junction bases unmatched: 10. The DNA of the CDR3 is TGTGCCAGCAGCCCTAGTCGGGGGGGGATAAACGAGCAGTACTTC. Amino acids: CASSPSRGGINEQYF. Based on the CDR3 plus reference TRBV14 and TRBJ2-7, the full variable domain is EAGVTQFPSHSVIEKGQTVTLRCDPISGHDNLYWYRRVMGKEIKFLLHFVKESKQDESGMPNNRFLAERTGGTYSTLKVQPAELEDSGVYFCASSPSRGGINEQYFGPGTRLTVT.

The chain couples TRBV5-6 to TRBJ2-2; D is uncertain. Germline assignment: CDR1 SGHDT and CDR2 YYEEEE. Trimming took 4 bases from V and 6 from J, leaving 7 bases between them. The CDR3 runs to 12 residues. The CDR3 coding sequence is TGTGCCAGCAGCCCTGGTGCCGGGGAGCTGTTTTTT. Translated, it gives CASSPGAGELFF.

The chain has TRBV7-7 and TRBJ2-5; D perhaps matches TRBD2 (6 bases). The CDR3 extends over 15 amino acids. V lost 1 base and J 0 bases, leaving 9 bases between the germline ends. CDR1 SSHAT and CDR2 FNYEAQ come from the germline V gene (reference sequence). CDR3 nucleotide sequence: TGTGCCAGCAGCTTAGATCCGGGGGACCAAGAGACCCAGTACTTC. Translated, it gives CASSLDPGDQETQYF.

The genes are TRBV19 and TRBJ2-7; D may correspond to TRBD1 or TRBD2 (5 bases each). CDR3 size: 14 residues. Germline V gives CDR1 LNHDA, CDR2 SQIVND (reference sequence). The germline V and J ends were trimmed by 8 bases and 10 bases, with 24 bases remaining between them. The CDR3 region has the DNA TGTGCCAGTTGCCCAGGTTCGGGACCGAGAAACCAGTACTTC. Translating gives CASCPGSGPRNQYF.

The J gene is TRBJ2-2, the V gene TRBV19, with D maybe TRBD2 (7 bases). This CDR3 spans 15 amino acids. Trimming removed 0 bases at V and 6 bases at J, with 11 bases between. Per the germline V gene, CDR1 is LNHDA and CDR2 is SQIVND (reference sequence). CDR3 coding DNA: TGTGCCAGTAGTATAGAGGCGGGGGCGCCCGGGGAGCTGTTTTTT. Translating it yields CASSIEAGAPGELFF. The full variable domain, completed using reference TRBV19 and TRBJ2-2, is DGGITQSPKYLFRKEGQNVTLSCEQNLNHDAMYWYRQDPGQGLRLIYYSQIVNDFQKGDIAEGYSVSREKKESFPLTVTSAQKNPTAFYLCASSIEAGAPGELFFGEGSRLTVL.

This sequence joins TRBV27 and TRBJ2-7, with 12 bases fitting TRBD1. The CDR3 is 15 residues long. The J segment lost 6 bases and the V segment lost 2 bases, leaving 5 bases of the junction unmatched. CDR1 and CDR2 (germline): MNHEY, SMNVEV (reference sequence). Written as DNA, the CDR3 is TGTGCCAGCAGTTTAGGTGGGACAGGGGGCAGCGAGCAGTACTTC. Encoded protein: CASSLGGTGGSEQYF.

This clone came up once. This rearrangement joins TRBV4-3 to TRBJ2-7; 8 nucleotides line up with TRBD2. The CDR3 spans 16 residues. Trimming took 0 bases from V and 6 from J; bases not matched to a gene: 10. Per germline, CDR1 LGHNA and CDR2 YSLEER. The CDR3 nucleotides are TGCGCCAGCAGCCAAGATCTCGGGAGGGGGGGCGGCGAGCAGTACTTC. It specifies CASSQDLGRGGGEQYF.

A single count supports this clone. J is TRBJ2-7 and V is TRBV2; 16 nucleotides line up with TRBD2. After removal of 7 bases from V and 3 bases from J, the junction contained 9 bases not matched to a gene. The CDR3 covers 17 residues. The germline V gene encodes CDR1 SNHLY and CDR2 FYNNEI. The CDR3 coding sequence is TGTGCCAGCAAACCGGGACTAGCGGGAGGGTTAAACTACGAGCAGTACTTC. This translates into CASKPGLAGGLNYEQYF.

CDR3 nucleotides: TGTGCCAGGGACAGGGAGGGCACTGAAGCTTTCTTT. It encodes CARDREGTEAFF. The chain combines TRBV2 with TRBJ1-1; TRBD1 matches at 8 bases. J gave up 4 bases and V 9 bases, and 4 bases lay outside the gene matches. CDR1 and CDR2 from the germline V gene are SNHLY and FYNNEI. The CDR3 length is 12 residues.